This T cell receptor (beta chain) was identified in a study of CD8 T cells in ankylosing spondylitis (dated by TCRdb to between 2016 and 2019). At the level of the whole study: T cell receptor beta repertoires were profiled in healthy donors and ankylosing spondylitis patients so that disease-linked TCR variants could be found. The full study cohort was made up of 25 ankylosing spondylitis patients and about a hundred healthy donors. Peripheral blood was sampled, and synovial fluid was also collected from ankylosing spondylitis patients. Study-wide findings and limitations: Some of the motif variants had been reported before in the synovial fluid and blood of reactive arthritis patients, a finding that suggests common disease-initiation mechanisms. The disease-linked clones had a CD8+ phenotype and were found at relatively low frequencies in peripheral blood. Significant enrichment of the disease-linked clones was reported in matched synovial fluid samples from ankylosing spondylitis patients. Blood from ankylosing spondylitis patients appeared to be characterized by a TCR beta motif made up of several highly homologous amino acid variants.

A remark on this clonotype: The antigen it recognizes is unknown. Per-base quality was not reported, and no clone a single base away is much larger than it.

The CDR3, from cysteine to phenylalanine, totals 14 residues. Only the CDR3 DNA stays, 42 bases, in frame from base 1. In the germline V gene, CDR1 corresponds to WSHSY and CDR2 to SAAADI. The trim is 1 base for V and 4 bases for J, with a gap of 11 bases between the germline ends. Sequenced using an Illumina HiSeq 2500. Quantitative 5'-RACE with molecular barcodes was the method used to prepare the TCR beta libraries. The published analysis was carried out like this. Disease-linked TCR variants were identified with a new computational method built on a probabilistic model of VDJ rearrangement. The public reads were reprocessed in TCRdb via fastp at Q25 and MiXCR, keeping in-frame beta chains. Identical CDR3 proteins give one entry, which carries the most common genes and DNA. TCRdb's processing, not the authors', yielded these V and J calls. The sample table shows roughly 700,000 distinct CDR3 sequences, and around 17% are seen once. The top ten hold under 20% of the sample.

The chain is assembled from TRBV10-2 and TRBJ2-7; no D gene is confidently identified. Sequencing was done on a sample of blood, either unsorted or a sorted T cell fraction (not recorded which). This clonotype was obtained from a male donor with ankylosing spondylitis. Read as DNA, the sequence is TGCGCCAGCAGTGAGTTTCGTAGTTCTTACGAGCAGTACTTC. Its protein reads: CASSEFRSSYEQYF.